These 21 T cell receptor beta chains originate from one sample sequenced in a study of cytomegalovirus exposure and HLA in healthy donors. The PCR contained 60 Vbeta and 13 Jbeta primers. Only in-frame clones appear in the TCRdb table, and some are missing; sequencing was by immunoSEQ multiplex PCR. The table has 200,000 or so clones, 82% seen once; the top ten hold 6.5%. The specimen was PBMCs. All receptors derive from a woman in her forties or fifties in good health and CMV-seropositive.

V is TRBV5-1 and J is TRBJ2-2; the D gene is possibly TRBD2 (5 bases). Germline V gene data show CDR1 as SGHRS and CDR2 as YFSETQ. This CDR3 spans 14 amino acids. Trimming removed 4 bases at V and 5 bases at J, with 12 bases between. The CDR3 sequence is CASSPLVRTGELFF. The DNA of the CDR3 is TGCGCCAGCAGCCCACTAGTAAGGACCGGGGAGCTGTTTTTT.

The J gene is TRBJ1-1, the V gene TRBV28; 7 positions agree with TRBD1. This CDR3 spans 15 amino acids. Looked up from germline, CDR1 is MDHEN and CDR2 is SYDVKM. V was clipped by 5 bases and J by 1 base; unmatched bases: 7. The CDR3 nucleotides are TGTGCCAGCAGTGTCACCGGGACAGCGAACACTGAAGCTTTCTTT. It encodes CASSVTGTANTEAFF.

The gene calls are TRBV11-1 and TRBJ2-5; TRBD2 aligns across 7 bases. The germline V gene has CDR1 SGHAT and CDR2 FQDESV (reference sequence). J lost 5 bases, V lost 1 base, and 4 bases had no gene match. The CDR3 loop spans 14 amino acids. CDR3 residues: CASSLERGRETQYF. Here the CDR3 DNA reads TGTGCCAGCAGCTTAGAGCGGGGTAGGGAGACCCAGTACTTC. The full variable domain, its missing parts supplied by reference TRBV11-1 and TRBJ2-5, is EAEVAQSPRYKITEKSQAVAFWCDPISGHATLYWYRQILGQGPELLVQFQDESVVDDSQLPKDRFSAERLKGVDSTLKIQPAELGDSAMYLCASSLERGRETQYFGPGTRLLVL.

The V gene is TRBV5-4, the J gene TRBJ2-7, with 8 positions matching TRBD2. V shed 0 bases and J 6 bases; nucleotides not matched to a gene: 5. In germline, CDR1 is SGHNT, CDR2 YYREEE (reference sequence). The CDR3 extends over 14 amino acids. CDR3 DNA sequence: TGTGCCAGCAGCTTGGGACGGGGGGGCGGCGAGCAGTACTTC. It specifies CASSLGRGGGEQYF.

J is TRBJ2-7 and V is TRBV5-1; 12 nucleotides line up with TRBD2. Germline lookup yields CDR1 SGHRS and CDR2 YFSETQ. Trimming removed 4 bases from V and 3 bases from J; junction bases left unmatched: 11. This CDR3 is 17 amino acids long. The CDR3 loop is CASSRGHLAGGLYEQYF. DNA for the CDR3: TGCGCCAGCAGCCGTGGTCATCTAGCGGGAGGGCTCTACGAGCAGTACTTC.

The genes are TRBV4-1 and TRBJ2-3; D possibly corresponds to TRBD2 (7 bases). Trimming pared 2 bases from V and 2 bases from J, leaving 17 bases between. Germline V gene sequence: CDR1 MGHRA, CDR2 YSYEKL. This CDR3 has 17 amino acids. The CDR3 reads CASSQPGGRETTDTQYF. The CDR3 DNA sequence: TGCGCCAGCAGCCAACCCGGGGGGCGGGAGACCACAGATACGCAGTATTTT.

V gene TRBV6-1 combines with J gene TRBJ1-1, with D perhaps matching TRBD1 (5 bases). The CDR3 runs 12 residues. Looked up from germline, CDR1 is MNHNS and CDR2 is SASEGT. The V gene lost 5 bases and the J gene lost 7 bases, with 11 bases spanning the gap. The CDR3 bases are TGTGCCAGCAGTACGGGGGACCGTGAAGCTTTCTTT. Amino acids: CASSTGDREAFF.

The gene calls are TRBV10-3 and TRBJ2-5, with D possibly being TRBD1 (5 bases). The V and J ends lost 4 bases and 5 bases respectively, with 20 bases between them. This CDR3 is 16 amino acids long. The germline V gene encodes CDR1 ENHRY and CDR2 SYGVKD. CDR3 bases: TGTGCCATCAGTGTTTCCAGCCCCCAGAAGGGGGAGACCCAGTACTTC. As protein: CAISVSSPQKGETQYF.

CDR3: CASSLGAPAGYTF. CDR3 coding DNA: TGTGCCAGCAGCCTAGGGGCTCCCGCTGGCTACACCTTC. This rearrangement joins TRBV28 to TRBJ1-2; D is perhaps TRBD1 (5 bases). This CDR3 is built from 13 residues. V was shortened by 6 bases and J by 7 bases, with 15 bases between the two germline ends. Germline CDR1 and CDR2: MDHEN and SYDVKM.

This chain uses TRBV5-1 with TRBJ2-5; TRBD1 matches at 9 bases. The CDR3 contains 15 residues. V was pared by 7 bases and J by 7 bases, with 14 bases of the junction left unmatched. Looked up from germline, CDR1 is SGHRS and CDR2 is YFSETQ. The CDR3, as DNA: TGCGCCAGCTCCCCGGGACAGGGCCCAGGGGGGACCCAGTACTTC. This encodes CASSPGQGPGGTQYF.

The chain links TRBV7-6 to TRBJ2-7; TRBD1 matches at 7 bases. The CDR3 sequence is 13 residues long. The ends lost 5 bases at V and 1 base at J; junction bases unmatched: 2. Germline-derived CDR1 and CDR2 are SGHVS and FNYEAQ. The CDR3 DNA reads as TGTGCCAGCAGCCGGGACAGATCCTACGAGCAGTACTTC. It is translated as CASSRDRSYEQYF.

The CDR3 region is CASSLGEGGWETQYF. Written as DNA, the CDR3 is TGTGCCAGCAGCTTGGGAGAGGGGGGGTGGGAGACCCAGTACTTC. The rearrangement links TRBV7-3 to TRBJ2-5, with a weak D call TRBD2 (7 bases). CDR3 length: 15 residues. V was pared by 3 bases and J by 5 bases, with 16 bases between. Germline V gene sequence: CDR1 SGHTA, CDR2 FQGTGA.

CDR3 DNA sequence: TGCGCCAGCAGCTTGAGCGGGGGGCCCCAAGAGACCCAGTACTTC. Its protein product is CASSLSGGPQETQYF. The genes are TRBV5-1 and TRBJ2-5, with 9 bases fitting TRBD2. The V and J ends lost 1 base and 1 base, in that order; junction bases with no gene match: 2. Germline V gene data show CDR1 as SGHRS and CDR2 as YFSETQ. This CDR3 has 15 residues.

V gene TRBV6-1 combines with J gene TRBJ2-1, with TRBD1 as a possible D gene (5 bases). Trimming removed 7 bases from V and 4 bases from J, with 8 bases in between. The V gene's germline CDR1 is MNHNS and CDR2 SASEGT. The CDR3 covers 12 residues. CDR3 region: CASTDMYNEQFF. The CDR3 DNA reads TGTGCCAGCACGGACATGTACAATGAGCAGTTCTTC.

This sequence joins TRBV7-2 and TRBJ1-2; the D gene is possibly TRBD1 (5 bases). Germline V CDR1 and CDR2: SGHTA, FQGNSA. The CDR3 is 16 amino acids. V lost 4 bases, J lost 3 bases, and 18 bases lay in between. The CDR3 reads CASSSAVGRDYYGYTF. CDR3 nucleotide sequence: TGTGCCAGCAGCTCCGCAGTAGGCAGGGATTACTATGGCTACACCTTC. The full variable domain, completed using reference TRBV7-2 and TRBJ1-2, is GAGVSQSPSNKVTEKGKDVELRCDPISGHTALYWYRQSLGQGLEFLIYFQGNSAPDKSGLPSDRFSAERTGGSVSTLTIQRTQQEDSAVYLCASSSAVGRDYYGYTFGSGTRLTVV.

In this sample, this clone turned up a few times. The chain employs TRBV10-1 and TRBJ1-6; 9 nucleotides align to TRBD1. From germline, CDR1 is WNHNN and CDR2 SYGVQD (reference sequence). With 0 bases clipped from V and 8 bases from J, the junction kept 2 bases outside the gene matches. This CDR3 has 15 amino acids. CDR3 loop: CASSESDRGDSPLHF. The CDR3 DNA is TGCGCCAGCAGTGAGTCGGACAGGGGAGATTCACCCCTCCACTTT.

The chain uses TRBV5-4 and TRBJ1-2; D gene unclear. The germline V gene encodes CDR1 SGHNT and CDR2 YYREEE (reference sequence). With 4 bases removed from V and 6 bases from J, the gap between germline ends came to 16 bases. This CDR3 has 14 amino acids. In nucleotides, the CDR3 is TGTGCCAGCAGCCACGGGTTGAGGGAGGATGGCTACACCTTC. Protein sequence: CASSHGLREDGYTF.

The chain employs TRBV5-1 and TRBJ1-3, with 7 bases fitting TRBD1. Germline CDR1 is SGHRS and CDR2 is YFSETQ. J gave up 0 bases and V 0 bases, and 3 bases lay outside the gene matches. The CDR3 runs to 16 residues. The DNA of the CDR3 is TGCGCCAGCAGCTTGGGGGGGACAGCCTCTGGAAACACCATATATTTT. Translating it yields CASSLGGTASGNTIYF.

The chain uses TRBV29-1 and TRBJ2-1, with 13 bases that match TRBD2. This CDR3 region has 15 residues. Trimming removed 5 bases from V and 5 bases from J; junction bases left unmatched: 6. CDR1 and CDR2 from the germline V gene are SQVTM and ANQGSEA. In nucleotides, the CDR3 is TGCAGCGTTCGGATAACTAGCGGGGGGGACAATGAGCAGTTCTTC. Translation gives CSVRITSGGDNEQFF.

The chain combines TRBV10-1 with TRBJ2-1; TRBD2 matches 11 bases. The J segment lost 12 bases and the V segment lost 5 bases, leaving 3 bases of the junction unmatched. The CDR3 totals 12 residues. CDR1 is WNHNN and CDR2 is SYGVQD in the germline V gene (reference sequence). The CDR3 sequence is CASSPGTSGQFF. In nucleotides, the CDR3 is TGCGCCAGCAGTCCCGGGACTAGCGGGCAGTTCTTC.

The CDR3 DNA is TGTGCCTGGAGTACGACAGGGACGGCAAACAATCAGCCCCAGCATTTT. Translation: CAWSTTGTANNQPQHF. The V call is TRBV30, the J call TRBJ1-5; 7 bases align to TRBD1. With 2 bases clipped from V and 3 bases from J, the junction kept 10 bases outside the gene matches. This CDR3 spans 16 amino acids. CDR1 and CDR2 (germline): GTSNPN, SVGIG (reference sequence).